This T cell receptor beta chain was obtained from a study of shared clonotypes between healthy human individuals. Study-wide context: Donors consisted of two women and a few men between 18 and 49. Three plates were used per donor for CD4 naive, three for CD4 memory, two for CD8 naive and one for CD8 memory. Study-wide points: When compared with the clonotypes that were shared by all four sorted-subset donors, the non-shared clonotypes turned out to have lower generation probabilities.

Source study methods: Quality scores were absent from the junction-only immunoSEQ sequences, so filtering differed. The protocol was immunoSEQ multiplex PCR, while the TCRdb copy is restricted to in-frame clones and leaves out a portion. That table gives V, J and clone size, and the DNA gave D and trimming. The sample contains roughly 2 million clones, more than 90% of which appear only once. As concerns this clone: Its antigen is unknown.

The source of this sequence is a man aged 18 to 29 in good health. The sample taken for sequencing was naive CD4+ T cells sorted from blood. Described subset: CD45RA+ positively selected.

For the CDR3, the DNA is TGCGCCAGCAGTGAAATACGGGGGGGACTCACAGATACGCAGTATTTT. It specifies CASSEIRGGLTDTQYF. The chain has TRBV10-1 and TRBJ2-3, with TRBD2 matching 8 bases. Per the germline V gene, CDR1 is WNHNN and CDR2 is SYGVQD (reference sequence). The length of the CDR3 is 16 residues. V shed 3 bases and J 2 bases; nucleotides not matched to a gene: 7.